This T cell receptor (beta chain) was recorded in a study of beta chain features in type 1 diabetes. Study-wide points: A PCR bias possibly favoring shorter templates would apply equally to patients and controls. Within each of all four CD4+ subsets, Type 1 diabetes patients had TCRB CDR3s that were moderately but significantly shorter. The study found that naive, central memory and Treg TCRB repertoires appeared more similar in patients than in healthy donors.

The whole isolated RNA underwent reverse transcription, so sequencing captured expressed TCRB transcripts. Only in-frame clones appear in the TCRdb table, and some are missing; sequencing was by immunoSEQ multiplex PCR. In the table there are some 360,000 clones, around 9.6% of which are singletons. Post-sort purity exceeded 95% for all sorted populations. Deletions cut 6 bases from V and 3 bases from J, with 18 bases between. From germline, CDR1 is MDHEN and CDR2 SYDVKM. CDR3 length: 15 amino acids. Remarks on this clone: Its antigen is unknown.

The sample taken for sequencing was central memory CD4+ T cells from blood. The rearrangement links TRBV28 to TRBJ2-7; possible D gene TRBD2, 6 bases. This receptor was taken from a man under 40 with type 1 diabetes. CDR3 region: CASRADGGRNYEQYF. CDR3 bases: TGTGCCAGCAGGGCCGACGGGGGTCGGAACTACGAGCAGTACTTC.